This TCR beta chain came from a study of somatic mutations in cytotoxic T cells in rheumatoid arthritis. Looking at the study overall: Patient blood, about 27 ml in EDTA, was obtained immediately after diagnosis and prior to the start of any treatment. Purity of nearly 100% was reached when some V beta antibody-stained T-cell populations were flow-sorted, including V beta1+ cells sequenced for TCRB. Findings of the study overall: Reported slight underrepresentation of TRBV07 in rheumatoid arthritis patients was not subjected to multiple-comparison adjustment.

Original methodology: Large patient CD8+ clones, those above 1%, rarely matched published virus-specific TCRB sequences. Method: immunoSEQ multiplex PCR; TCRdb's copy keeps in-frame clones and lacks some. The DNA was the basis for D and trimming; V, J and clone size are from that table. The profile covers some 30,000 clones, with around 84% appearing a single time and approximately 9.4% taken by the ten largest. With regard to this clone: Its antigen is undetermined.

Trimming cost V 5 bases and J 5 bases, with 8 bases left between them. The length of the CDR3 is 12 residues. Germline V gene lookup returns CDR1 LNHDA and CDR2 SQIVND (reference sequence). This chain joins TRBV19 and TRBJ2-3, with D tentatively TRBD2 (5 bases). The sequenced material came from CD8+ T cells sorted from blood. The origin of this receptor is an adult with rheumatoid arthritis. The CDR3, as DNA: TGTGCCAGTAGTGTCGGGATAGATACGCAGTATTTT. Translation gives CASSVGIDTQYF.